This TCR beta chain came from a study of response to subunit inactivated influenza vaccine. Findings and limits, study-wide: The authors put forward the suggestion that each seasonal influenza vaccination may bring in only a limited number of new T cells.

This CDR3 has 18 amino acids. Trimming removed 4 bases from V and 8 bases from J; junction bases left unmatched: 18. CDR1 and CDR2 from the germline V gene are MGHRA and YSYEKL. Of note for this clonotype: Antigen: not known.

TCRdb reprocessed the RT-PCR reads via MiXCR and lists one record per CDR3 protein. The sample has 500,000 or so distinct CDR3 sequences, approximately 9.9% seen once. This sequence was found in a man over 45 who received an inactivated influenza vaccine. The genes are TRBV4-1 and TRBJ2-3, with TRBD2 matching over 10 bases. Here the sequenced sample was PBMCs from blood, taken 40 to 50 days after vaccination. The CDR3 sequence is CASSPIPSGGRGRGTQYF. The CDR3 region has the DNA TGCGCCAGCAGCCCTATCCCTAGCGGGGGCCGGGGTAGGGGTACGCAGTATTTT.